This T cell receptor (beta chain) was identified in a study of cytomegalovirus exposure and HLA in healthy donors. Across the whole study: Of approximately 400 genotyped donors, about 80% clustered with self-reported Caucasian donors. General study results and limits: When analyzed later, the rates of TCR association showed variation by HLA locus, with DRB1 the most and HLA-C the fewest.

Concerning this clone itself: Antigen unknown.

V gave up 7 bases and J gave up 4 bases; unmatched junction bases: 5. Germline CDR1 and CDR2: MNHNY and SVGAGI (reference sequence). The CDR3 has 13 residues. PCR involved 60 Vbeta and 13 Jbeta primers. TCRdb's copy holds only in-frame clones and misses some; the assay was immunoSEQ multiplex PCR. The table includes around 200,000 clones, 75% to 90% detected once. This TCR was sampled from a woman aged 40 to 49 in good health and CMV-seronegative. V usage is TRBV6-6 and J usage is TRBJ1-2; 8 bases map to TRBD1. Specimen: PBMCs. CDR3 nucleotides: TGTGCCAGCACCAGGACAGGGCTCTATGGCTACACCTTC. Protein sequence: CASTRTGLYGYTF.